The following is a T cell receptor (beta chain) sequence with its context. This record comes from a study of blood T cell repertoires in COVID-19. Study-level information: Material from acute and convalescent COVID-19 was sourced from the United States, Italy and Spain. PBMCs, B-cell-depleted T cells, or T cells were the source of the cDNA or gDNA that made up the material.

In the original analysis: Scientists estimated how many nucleated cells there were by amplifying reference gene primers. The table came from immunoSEQ multiplex PCR; TCRdb's copy has only in-frame clones and leaves some out. D and trimming were read from the DNA, whereas the V and J calls and clone size are those reported in that table. In the table there are approximately 70,000 clones, about four fifths of which are singletons. J was trimmed by 4 bases and V by 5 bases; bases with no gene match: 5. CDR1 is MNHNS and CDR2 is SASEGT in the germline V gene. The CDR3 spans 14 residues. The TCR comes from a woman aged 60-75 years with acute or convalescent COVID-19. The chain recombines TRBV6-1 with TRBJ2-1; 7 bases line up with TRBD2. Material: peripheral blood. The CDR3 DNA reads TGTGCCAGCAGTTTCCCCGGGAGGTACAATGAGCAGTTCTTC. It translates to CASSFPGRYNEQFF.